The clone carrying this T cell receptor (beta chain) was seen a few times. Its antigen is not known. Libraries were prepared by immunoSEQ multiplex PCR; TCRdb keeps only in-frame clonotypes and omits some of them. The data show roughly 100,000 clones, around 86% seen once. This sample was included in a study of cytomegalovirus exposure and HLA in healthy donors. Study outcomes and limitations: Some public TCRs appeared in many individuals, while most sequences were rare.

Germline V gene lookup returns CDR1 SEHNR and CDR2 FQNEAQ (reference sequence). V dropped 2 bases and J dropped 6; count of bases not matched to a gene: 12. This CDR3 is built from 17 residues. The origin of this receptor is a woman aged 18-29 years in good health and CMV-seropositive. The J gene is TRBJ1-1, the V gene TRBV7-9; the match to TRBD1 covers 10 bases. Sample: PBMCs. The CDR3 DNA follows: TGTGCCAGCAGCTTACCGACAGGGGGCTGGTTATCCGCTGAAGCTTTCTTT. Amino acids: CASSLPTGGWLSAEAFF.